The 24 T cell receptor beta chains below come from one sample, sequenced in a study of cytomegalovirus exposure and HLA in healthy donors. With 60 Vbeta and 13 Jbeta primers, the PCR was carried out. Here immunoSEQ multiplex PCR was the method, and the copy in TCRdb shows in-frame clones only, minus some. The sample holds approximately 110,000 clones, 77% seen once. The specimen sequenced was PBMCs. The origin of the receptors is a human donor in good health.

The chain joins TRBV7-2 to TRBJ1-4; the D gene is possibly TRBD1 (5 bases). The CDR3 contains 16 residues. Between the trimmed V and J ends, which lost 5 bases and 4 bases, there was a span of 17 bases. Germline CDR1 is SGHTA and CDR2 is FQGNSA. The CDR3 region is CASSPSGRTNNEKLFF. CDR3 in DNA: TGTGCCAGCAGCCCGTCCGGACGGACAAATAATGAAAAACTGTTTTTT.

This clone has a handful of counts. The V and J genes are TRBV25-1 and TRBJ1-1, with TRBD1 identical over 8 bases. The V gene's germline CDR1 is MGHDK and CDR2 SYGVNS. The CDR3 loop spans 14 amino acids. V gave up 3 bases and J gave up 5 bases; unmatched junction bases: 5. CDR3 sequence: CASSDRGLGTEAFF. CDR3 DNA sequence: TGTGCCAGCAGTGACAGGGGGCTTGGGACTGAAGCTTTCTTT. The full variable domain, completed using reference TRBV25-1 and TRBJ1-1, is EADIYQTPRYLVIGTGKKITLECSQTMGHDKMYWYQQDPGMELHLIHYSYGVNSTEKGDLSSESTVSRIRTEHFPLTLESARPSHTSQYLCASSDRGLGTEAFFGQGTRLTVV.

J is TRBJ1-2 and V is TRBV6-1; D perhaps matches TRBD1 (6 bases). Germline V lookup: CDR1 MNHNS, CDR2 SASEGT. CDR3 size: 15 residues. Trimming shortened V by 0 bases and J by 2 bases, and 10 bases separated the two germline ends. This CDR3 reads CASSEAGQMNYGYTF. The CDR3 nucleotides are TGTGCCAGCAGTGAAGCCGGACAGATGAACTATGGCTACACCTTC.

The chain combines TRBV28 with TRBJ2-1; the D gene is possibly TRBD1 (5 bases). CDR3 size: 14 residues. V lost 2 bases and J 7 bases, leaving 12 bases between the germline ends. CDR1 and CDR2 from the germline V gene are MDHEN and SYDVKM. The DNA of the CDR3 is TGTGCCAGCAGTTTAGGGGCTATCCGGAATGAGCAGTTCTTC. This encodes CASSLGAIRNEQFF.

The J gene is TRBJ2-1, the V gene TRBV2; TRBD2 agrees at 9 bases. This CDR3 is built from 15 residues. The junction had 9 bases not matched to a gene; V was cut back by 6 bases and J by 6 bases. Germline V gene lookup returns CDR1 SNHLY and CDR2 FYNNEI. This CDR3 reads CASRETSGVSNEQFF. The CDR3 nucleotides read TGTGCCAGCAGGGAGACTAGCGGAGTAAGCAATGAGCAGTTCTTC.

The genes are TRBV28 and TRBJ2-7; 12 bases map to TRBD2. The CDR3 covers 19 residues. V shed 5 bases and J 4 bases; nucleotides not matched to a gene: 18. Germline loops: CDR1 MDHEN, CDR2 SYDVKM. The CDR3 DNA follows: TGTGCCAGCAGTCCTCGAACAGCCCGACTAGCGGGAGACTGGTACGAGCAGTACTTC. This codes for CASSPRTARLAGDWYEQYF.

This clone has only one observation. This sequence joins TRBV2 and TRBJ2-4; D gene ambiguous. Looked up from germline, CDR1 is SNHLY and CDR2 is FYNNEI. Between the trimmed V and J ends, which lost 10 bases and 8 bases, there was a span of 12 bases. This CDR3 contains 11 residues. The CDR3 DNA follows: TGTGCCACCTCCGAAACGGACATTCAGTACTTC. Residues: CATSETDIQYF. Looking up the rest from reference TRBV2 and TRBJ2-4 gives the full variable domain: EPEVTQTPSHQVTQMGQEVILRCVPISNHLYFYWYRQILGQKVEFLVSFYNNEISEKSEIFDDQFSVERPDGSNFTLKIRSTKLEDSAMYFCATSETDIQYFGAGTRLSVL.

The chain carries TRBV20-1 and TRBJ1-1, with TRBD1 matching 8 bases. The ends lost 1 base at V and 9 bases at J; junction bases unmatched: 1. Germline V gene data show CDR1 as DFQATT and CDR2 as SNEGSKA (reference sequence). The CDR3 is made up of 11 amino acids. The CDR3 DNA is TGCAGTGCTAGAGGGGACAGGCAAGCTTTCTTT. Translated, it gives CSARGDRQAFF.

This rearrangement joins TRBV7-2 to TRBJ2-7, with a possible D match to TRBD2 (6 bases). V lost 0 bases and J 1 base, leaving 10 bases between the germline ends. CDR1 is SGHTA, CDR2 FQGNSA, per germline. The CDR3 sequence is 15 residues long. The CDR3 bases are TGTGCCAGCAGCTTAGCCGCGGGGTTATCCTACGAGCAGTACTTC. Its protein product is CASSLAAGLSYEQYF.

This chain links TRBV19 with TRBJ1-1; TRBD1 is a possible D gene (5 bases). The CDR3 has 14 amino acids. The germline CDR1 and CDR2 sequences are LNHDA and SQIVND (reference sequence). The germline V and J ends were trimmed by 2 bases and 5 bases, with 12 bases remaining between them. This CDR3 is CASSIQGQRTEAFF. The CDR3 coding sequence is TGTGCCAGTAGTATACAGGGCCAGAGGACTGAAGCTTTCTTT.

The rearrangement uses TRBV7-2 and TRBJ2-7, with TRBD2 matching 7 bases. After removal of 2 bases from V and 5 bases from J, the junction contained 6 bases not matched to a gene. Germline CDR1 reads SGHTA; CDR2 reads FQGNSA. The CDR3 runs 14 residues. The CDR3 loop reads CASSLREVLDEQYF. As DNA, the CDR3 is TGTGCCAGCAGCTTACGGGAGGTCCTGGACGAGCAGTACTTC.

The chain is built from TRBV5-1 and TRBJ2-6; TRBD1 aligns across 9 bases. The length of the CDR3 is 20 residues. V shed 7 bases, J shed 1 base, and the junction held 18 bases outside the gene matches. The germline gives CDR1 SGHRS, CDR2 YFSETQ. CDR3 bases: TGCGCCAGCGGGTCACCCCCGAGCGGACAGGGGAGGTCTGGGGCCAACGTCCTGACTTTC. Encoded protein: CASGSPPSGQGRSGANVLTF.

The chain links TRBV27 to TRBJ2-7; D is perhaps TRBD2 (5 bases). The CDR3 consists of 15 residues. CDR1 is MNHEY, CDR2 SMNVEV, per germline (reference sequence). V shed 8 bases and J shed 0 bases, with 17 bases lying between them. CDR3 residues: CASSPVEAGSYEQYF. CDR3 nucleotide sequence: TGTGCCAGCTCCCCCGTTGAGGCGGGCTCCTACGAGCAGTACTTC.

The chain recombines TRBV7-6 with TRBJ2-1; 8 bases are a match to TRBD2. After removal of 5 bases from V and 3 bases from J, the junction contained 12 bases not matched to a gene. This CDR3 is built from 17 residues. Germline CDR1 reads SGHVS; CDR2 reads FNYEAQ. The CDR3 protein is CASSPMTGLGVYNEQFF. CDR3 coding DNA: TGTGCCAGCAGCCCGATGACGGGACTAGGGGTCTACAATGAGCAGTTCTTC.

The chain is built from TRBV6-6 and TRBJ2-7, with no clear D. CDR3 size: 15 residues. The ends were cut back, 0 bases at V and 3 bases at J, with 12 bases in the middle. Germline V gene data show CDR1 as MNHNY and CDR2 as SVGAGI (reference sequence). In DNA form, the CDR3 reads TGTGCCAGCAGTTACTCCCGAGAGCCCGTCTACGAGCAGTACTTC. It translates to CASSYSREPVYEQYF.

The V and J genes are TRBV6-1 and TRBJ2-1; 10 bases are shared with TRBD2. The CDR3 contains 19 residues. Germline values: CDR1 MNHNS, CDR2 SASEGT. With 2 bases clipped from V and 0 bases from J, the junction kept 10 bases outside the gene matches. The CDR3 sequence is CASSEKASGSPSSYNEQFF. The CDR3 DNA follows: TGTGCCAGCAGTGAAAAGGCTAGCGGGAGCCCCAGCTCCTACAATGAGCAGTTCTTC.

This clone was seen a few times. V and J are TRBV29-1 and TRBJ1-1; TRBD1 might be the D (6 bases). V lost 6 bases and J 1 base, leaving 21 bases between the germline ends. The CDR3 runs 16 residues. Germline assignment: CDR1 SQVTM and CDR2 ANQGSEA. CDR3 DNA: TGCAGCGTAATACCAGGGGCTATGCGGCGGAACACTGAAGCTTTCTTT. Amino acid sequence: CSVIPGAMRRNTEAFF.

This chain joins TRBV6-1 and TRBJ2-5, with a weak D call TRBD1 (5 bases). The germline V and J ends were trimmed by 5 bases and 5 bases, with 9 bases remaining between them. CDR1 MNHNS and CDR2 SASEGT come from the germline V gene. This CDR3 is 12 amino acids long. CDR3 residues: CASSPGLETQYF. In nucleotides, the CDR3 is TGTGCCAGCAGTCCAGGGTTGGAGACCCAGTACTTC.

J is TRBJ2-5 and V is TRBV11-1; 9 bases line up with TRBD2. After removal of 5 bases from V and 3 bases from J, the junction contained 10 bases not matched to a gene. The CDR3 is 16 amino acids. Germline V gene sequence: CDR1 SGHAT, CDR2 FQDESV (reference sequence). CDR3 DNA sequence: TGTGCCAGCAGCGGGCCCGTTAGCGGGAGTGAAGAGACCCAGTACTTC. This gives the protein CASSGPVSGSEETQYF.

This sequence joins TRBV27 and TRBJ1-2; TRBD1 is a possible D gene (5 bases). Germline values: CDR1 MNHEY, CDR2 SMNVEV (reference sequence). The CDR3 loop spans 14 amino acids. V was pared by 1 base and J by 8 bases, with 14 bases between. The CDR3 protein is CASSLYPQAGGYTF. The DNA for the CDR3 is TGTGCCAGCAGTTTATACCCACAGGCGGGAGGCTACACCTTC.

The rearrangement joins TRBV9 to TRBJ1-2; 7 positions agree with TRBD1. The germline V gene encodes CDR1 SGDLS and CDR2 YYNGEE. J was trimmed by 7 bases and V by 0 bases; bases with no gene match: 12. The CDR3 contains 16 residues. The CDR3 protein is CASSVAWDRNLPGYTF. CDR3 nucleotides: TGTGCCAGCAGCGTAGCGTGGGACAGAAATCTCCCTGGCTACACCTTC.

The CDR3 loop reads CASSQPGQGSGRSYGYTF. The CDR3 region has the DNA TGTGCCAGCAGCCAACCGGGACAGGGGTCGGGAAGGAGCTATGGCTACACCTTC. The chain carries TRBV2 and TRBJ1-2; 10 bases are a match to TRBD1. Per the germline V gene, CDR1 is SNHLY and CDR2 is FYNNEI. V was pared by 6 bases and J by 4 bases, with 17 bases of the junction left unmatched. The CDR3 is 18 residues long.

This clone was observed a few times. The chain joins TRBV5-4 to TRBJ2-4; 7 bases fit TRBD2. V lost 4 bases to trimming and J lost 3 bases; unmatched junction nucleotides: 16. The CDR3 runs to 18 residues. CDR1 and CDR2 from the germline V gene are SGHNT and YYREEE (reference sequence). In DNA, the CDR3 is TGTGCCAGCAGCGGGGGGGGACCGGCTGCTGGTGGCAAAAACATTCAGTACTTC. Translation gives CASSGGGPAAGGKNIQYF.

The V gene is TRBV10-3, the J gene TRBJ1-1; the match to TRBD1 covers 8 bases. J gave up 5 bases and V 6 bases, and 2 bases lay outside the gene matches. Germline CDR1 is ENHRY and CDR2 is SYGVKD. This CDR3 contains 12 residues. CDR3 nucleotide sequence: TGTGCCATCAGGACAGGGGAAACTGAAGCTTTCTTT. This encodes CAIRTGETEAFF.